Each of the 2 T cell receptor beta chains below was sequenced from the same sample in a study of read filtering for tumor transcriptome and immune sequencing. From roughly 0.4 ug of RNA, a library with molecular barcoded alpha/delta and beta/gamma adaptors was made. Each CDR3 protein gets one entry after TCRdb re-called the reads with MiXCR. The data hold about 22,000 distinct CDR3 sequences, with roughly 15% observed a single time. The sample taken for sequencing was a population of CD138-negative cells sorted from bone marrow. The receptors here all came from a donor at least 40 years old with multiple myeloma.

This clonotype showed up just a few times. The chain combines TRBV20-1 with TRBJ2-1; TRBD1 might be the D (6 bases). V lost 6 bases, J lost 1 base, and 13 bases lay in between. The CDR3 is 14 residues long. The germline V gene has CDR1 DFQATT and CDR2 SNEGSKA (reference sequence). CDR3 sequence reads: CSAEQGLSYNEQFF. The CDR3 DNA sequence: TGCAGTGCCGAACAGGGCCTATCCTACAATGAGCAGTTCTTC.

This clonotype was counted at least ten times. The V call is TRBV29-1, the J call TRBJ2-3; the D is unclear. The CDR3 runs to 15 residues. V was clipped by 6 bases and J by 2 bases, with 18 bases between them. Germline CDR1 SQVTM, CDR2 ANQGSEA. CDR3: CSVKVLREITDTQYF. CDR3 bases: TGCAGCGTCAAGGTATTGCGAGAGATCACAGATACGCAGTATTTT.